One sample yielded the 24 T cell receptor beta chains listed below, sequenced in a study of blood T cell repertoires in COVID-19. Profiled with immunoSEQ multiplex PCR; TCRdb holds only in-frame clones, not every one. Among about 220,000 clones listed, 75% to 85% were seen once. The specimen sequenced was peripheral blood. The receptors were sampled from a middle-aged man with active or convalescent COVID-19.

The J gene is TRBJ2-3, the V gene TRBV27, with 7 bases identical to TRBD2. The CDR3 has 13 residues. Trimming at V came to 6 bases and at J to 4 bases, leaving 4 bases not matched to a gene. Germline values: CDR1 MNHEY, CDR2 SMNVEV (reference sequence). The CDR3 DNA sequence: TGTGCCAGCAGAGGACTAGTGTCAGATACGCAGTATTTT. This encodes CASRGLVSDTQYF.

This clone has only a few counts. This chain links TRBV3-1 (or the pseudogene TRBV3-2) with TRBJ2-1; TRBD1 might be the D (5 bases). V shed 4 bases and J shed 14 bases, with 18 bases lying between them. This CDR3 contains 13 residues. Germline V gene lookup returns CDR1 LGHDT and CDR2 YNNKEL (reference sequence). CDR3 DNA sequence: TGTGCCAGCAGCCCAACGTCCAGGGATAGGGAGTTCTTC. Translation gives CASSPTSRDREFF.

This clone was observed once. V gene TRBV6-2 or TRBV6-3 combines with J gene TRBJ1-1; D call uncertain. CDR1 is MNHEY, CDR2 SVGEGT, per germline. CDR3 length: 16 amino acids. Trimming took off 0 bases at V and 5 bases at J, with 16 bases between the two ends. CDR3 protein: CASSYSPAVGRTEAFF. The CDR3 coding sequence is TGTGCCAGCAGTTACTCTCCGGCGGTGGGGAGGACTGAAGCTTTCTTT.

The chain has TRBV29-1 and TRBJ1-1; D possibly corresponds to TRBD1 (5 bases). Trimming pared 2 bases from V and 7 bases from J, leaving 14 bases between. Looked up from germline, CDR1 is SQVTM and CDR2 is ANQGSEA. This CDR3 is built from 13 residues. CDR3 amino acids: CSVERFGGGEAFF. DNA of the CDR3: TGCAGCGTTGAAAGGTTCGGCGGGGGTGAAGCTTTCTTT.

V and J are TRBV19 and TRBJ2-6; unclear D gene. CDR1 is LNHDA and CDR2 is SQIVND in the germline V gene (reference sequence). Trimming removed 5 bases at V and 2 bases at J, with 4 bases between. This CDR3 region has 13 residues. The DNA of the CDR3 is TGTGCCAGTAGTTCTGCTGGGGCCAACGTCCTGACTTTC. Translating gives CASSSAGANVLTF.

This clone appeared a few times. The genes are TRBV6-5 and TRBJ2-1; 8 positions match TRBD2. CDR3 length: 16 amino acids. V lost 4 bases, J lost 5 bases, and 10 bases stayed unmatched. Germline V gene lookup returns CDR1 MNHEY and CDR2 SVGAGI. CDR3 loop: CASSFTRGGGNNEQFF. CDR3 DNA sequence: TGTGCCAGCAGTTTTACCCGGGGGGGAGGAAACAATGAGCAGTTCTTC.

The chain links TRBV5-1 to TRBJ1-5, with 7 positions matching TRBD1. V lost 4 bases and J lost 4; bases outside the gene matches: 8. Germline CDR1 SGHRS, CDR2 YFSETQ. The CDR3 is 15 residues long. CDR3 DNA sequence: TGCGCCAGCAGCCCTGGGACAGTCCCGAATCAGCCCCAGCATTTT. Translating it yields CASSPGTVPNQPQHF. Looking up the rest from reference TRBV5-1 and TRBJ1-5 gives the full variable domain: KAGVTQTPRYLIKTRGQQVTLSCSPISGHRSVSWYQQTPGQGLQFLFEYFSETQRNKGNFPGRFSGRQFSNSRSEMNVSTLELGDSALYLCASSPGTVPNQPQHFGDGTRLSIL.

In its sample, this clone was seen a few times. The chain carries TRBV14 and TRBJ1-6; 8 bases fit TRBD1. Trimming took 4 bases from V and 8 from J; bases not matched to a gene: 7. This CDR3 is 15 amino acids long. Looked up from germline, CDR1 is SGHDN and CDR2 is FVKESK. This CDR3 reads CASSPQGAQHSPLHF. DNA for the CDR3: TGTGCCAGCAGCCCCCAGGGGGCGCAACATTCACCCCTCCACTTT.

With regard to this clone: Other DNA sequences in the sample encode the same CDR3. The genes are TRBV5-1 and TRBJ1-2, with D perhaps matching TRBD1 (6 bases). This CDR3 region has 14 residues. Germline values: CDR1 SGHRS, CDR2 YFSETQ. Deletions cut 0 bases from V and 2 bases from J, with 8 bases between. The CDR3 DNA follows: TGCGCCAGCAGCTTGGGGCAGGGGAACTATGGCTACACCTTC. The encoded protein is CASSLGQGNYGYTF. Variable domain in full (rest from reference TRBV5-1 and TRBJ1-2): KAGVTQTPRYLIKTRGQQVTLSCSPISGHRSVSWYQQTPGQGLQFLFEYFSETQRNKGNFPGRFSGRQFSNSRSEMNVSTLELGDSALYLCASSLGQGNYGYTFGSGTRLTVV.

The rearrangement joins TRBV15 to TRBJ1-2, with D possibly TRBD1 on 6 matching bases. The CDR3 spans 14 residues. V was cut by 2 bases and J by 3 bases, with 10 bases left in between. CDR1 LNHNV and CDR2 YYDKDF come from the germline V gene (reference sequence). The CDR3 spells CATSRTGLDYGYTF. CDR3 DNA sequence: TGTGCCACCAGCAGAACAGGGTTGGACTATGGCTACACCTTC.

This clone was observed once. This chain joins TRBV9 and TRBJ2-1, with 8 bases aligning to TRBD2. Looked up from germline, CDR1 is SGDLS and CDR2 is YYNGEE. The CDR3 loop spans 15 amino acids. V lost 0 bases, J lost 4 bases, and 3 bases stayed unmatched. The CDR3 spells CASSVAGGPYNEQFF. The CDR3 nucleotides are TGTGCCAGCAGCGTAGCGGGAGGGCCGTACAATGAGCAGTTCTTC. The whole variable domain, filled in from reference TRBV9 and TRBJ2-1, reads DSGVTQTPKHLITATGQRVTLRCSPRSGDLSVYWYQQSLDQGLQFLIQYYNGEERAKGNILERFSAQQFPDLHSELNLSSLELGDSALYFCASSVAGGPYNEQFFGPGTRLTVL.

This clone was recorded only once. The genes are TRBV7-9 and TRBJ1-5; 9 bases are shared with TRBD1. Trimming took 2 bases from V and 1 from J; bases not matched to a gene: 9. The CDR3 loop spans 18 amino acids. The germline V gene encodes CDR1 SEHNR and CDR2 FQNEAQ (reference sequence). CDR3 residues: CASSLTRQGEWSNQPQHF. As DNA, the CDR3 is TGTGCCAGCAGCTTAACCCGACAGGGGGAATGGAGCAATCAGCCCCAGCATTTT.

Ten or more counts support this clone. This chain joins TRBV2 and TRBJ1-2; D gene uncertain. The germline V gene has CDR1 SNHLY and CDR2 FYNNEI. The CDR3 totals 12 residues. V was trimmed by 4 bases and J by 2 bases, leaving 5 bases between them. The CDR3 loop reads CASSARNYGYTF. As DNA, the CDR3 is TGTGCCAGCAGTGCCAGAAACTATGGCTACACCTTC.

The rearrangement links TRBV9 to TRBJ2-3, with 8 bases lining up with TRBD1. V shed 2 bases and J 4 bases; nucleotides not matched to a gene: 12. Germline V gene lookup returns CDR1 SGDLS and CDR2 YYNGEE. The CDR3 consists of 17 residues. Here the CDR3 reads CASSVWSDRGMADTQYF. The CDR3 DNA reads TGTGCCAGCAGCGTTTGGAGCGACAGGGGAATGGCAGATACGCAGTATTTT.

This clone was seen a few times. The chain carries TRBV1 and TRBJ2-3; the table's D gene call, TRBD2, was not cross checked with the DNA. TRBV1 is classified as a pseudogene. The CDR3 spans 17 residues. The DNA for the CDR3 is TGCACCAGCAGCCCAGGAGGACTAGCGGGGAGCACAGATACGCAGTATTTT. Protein: CTSSPGGLAGSTDTQYF.

The rearrangement uses TRBV11-2 and TRBJ2-6; 11 bases are shared with TRBD2. This CDR3 has 19 amino acids. J lost 0 bases, V lost 4 bases, and 8 bases had no gene match. CDR1 is SGHAT, CDR2 FQNNGV, per germline. The DNA for the CDR3 is TGTGCCAGCAGCTCCTTAGCGGGAGGGCCCGGCTCTGGGGCCAACGTCCTGACTTTC. Translating gives CASSSLAGGPGSGANVLTF.

The chain has TRBV7-2 and TRBJ2-7; the match to TRBD2 covers 7 bases. V shed 4 bases and J 2 bases; nucleotides not matched to a gene: 8. Looked up from germline, CDR1 is SGHTA and CDR2 is FQGNSA. The CDR3 runs to 15 residues. The chain's CDR3 is CASSSPRRGAYEQYF. CDR3 DNA sequence: TGTGCCAGCAGCTCCCCCCGACGGGGGGCCTACGAGCAGTACTTC.

This sequence joins TRBV14 and TRBJ2-5; no clear D gene. This CDR3 has 11 residues. CDR1 and CDR2 from the germline V gene are SGHDN and FVKESK. Trimming removed 4 bases at V and 7 bases at J, with 7 bases between. CDR3 region: CASSPRGTQYF. The CDR3 DNA sequence: TGTGCCAGCAGCCCAAGAGGGACCCAGTACTTC.

The genes are TRBV11-2 and TRBJ1-2, with D maybe TRBD1 (5 bases). V gave up 2 bases and J gave up 4 bases, with 8 bases separating them. The CDR3 length is 13 residues. CDR1 and CDR2 from the germline V gene are SGHAT and FQNNGV. The CDR3 sequence is CASSLYRGYGYTF. The CDR3 DNA is TGTGCCAGCAGCTTATATAGGGGCTATGGCTACACCTTC.

This clone was detected once. The rearrangement joins TRBV10-2 to TRBJ1-6; 7 bases align to TRBD1. The germline V gene encodes CDR1 WSHSY and CDR2 SAAADI. V shed 4 bases, J shed 9 bases, and the junction held 6 bases outside the gene matches. The CDR3 runs to 14 residues. The CDR3 spells CASSVRQGRSPLHF. The DNA for the CDR3 is TGCGCCAGCAGTGTGCGACAGGGACGTTCACCCCTCCACTTT.

This chain links TRBV6-4 with TRBJ2-3; D unresolved. Germline V gene lookup returns CDR1 MRHNA and CDR2 SNTAGT. The CDR3 totals 13 residues. Trimming took off 3 bases at V and 4 bases at J, with 8 bases between the two ends. CDR3 region: CASSERLADTQYF. In DNA, the CDR3 is TGTGCCAGCAGTGAACGGTTAGCAGATACGCAGTATTTT.

The J gene is TRBJ1-5, the V gene TRBV19; 7 positions agree with TRBD1. CDR3 length equals 13 residues. CDR1 and CDR2 (germline): LNHDA, SQIVND (reference sequence). V shed 7 bases and J 9 bases; nucleotides not matched to a gene: 9. In DNA, the CDR3 is TGTGCCAGTAAGGTAAAAGGGGGCGGGCCCCAGCATTTT. Amino acids: CASKVKGGGPQHF.

J is TRBJ2-5 and V is TRBV18; no definite D call. Germline CDR1 is KGHSH and CDR2 is LQKENI. V lost 4 bases, J lost 0 bases, and 9 bases lay in between. The CDR3 has 14 amino acids. The CDR3 is CASSLGYYQETQYF. The CDR3, as DNA: TGTGCCAGCTCACTGGGCTATTACCAAGAGACCCAGTACTTC.

V is TRBV15 and J is TRBJ2-7; 13 nucleotides match TRBD2. The CDR3 length is 16 residues. The germline gives CDR1 LNHNV, CDR2 YYDKDF (reference sequence). V lost 1 base to trimming and J lost 5 bases; unmatched junction nucleotides: 5. The CDR3 sequence: CATSRVGTSGNHEQYF. DNA for the CDR3: TGTGCCACCAGCAGAGTGGGGACTAGCGGGAACCACGAGCAGTACTTC.